This entry lists 22 T cell receptor beta chains sequenced from one sample in a study of technical replicates of blood from a few donors. The protocol was immunoSEQ multiplex PCR, while the TCRdb copy is restricted to in-frame clones and leaves out a portion. The sample holds 40,000 to 60,000 clones; around nine tenths are singletons and the top ten take 3% to 5%. Sequenced: PBMCs. Receptors were obtained from a human donor in good health. Some clones in this sample may be carry-over from other donors' samples.

V gene TRBV6-1 combines with J gene TRBJ2-2; 10 bases agree with TRBD1. CDR3 length: 14 amino acids. The V segment lost 9 bases and the J segment 5 bases; nucleotides outside the gene matches: 6. Looked up from germline, CDR1 is MNHNS and CDR2 is SASEGT. The CDR3 coding sequence is TGTGCCAGATCCGGGACAGGGGATACCGGGGAGCTGTTTTTT. The encoded protein is CARSGTGDTGELFF.

The J gene is TRBJ2-7, the V gene TRBV4-2, with TRBD1 matching 7 bases. V lost 2 bases, J lost 2 bases, and 0 bases stayed unmatched. The CDR3 runs to 13 residues. CDR1 and CDR2 from the germline V gene are LGHNA and YNFKEQ. For the CDR3, the DNA is TGTGCCAGCAGCCAACAGGGGGCCTACGAGCAGTACTTC. Translated: CASSQQGAYEQYF.

J is TRBJ2-7 and V is TRBV7-2; 10 bases line up with TRBD2. Germline CDR1 is SGHTA and CDR2 is FQGNSA. CDR3 length: 15 residues. Unmatched junction bases numbered 9, after V lost 5 bases and J lost 5 bases. The CDR3 DNA sequence: TGTGCCAGCAGCCCCCCACTAGCGGGATCAGACGAGCAGTACTTC. Translated, it gives CASSPPLAGSDEQYF.

Here the CDR3 DNA reads TGTGCCAGCAGCTTGGGGACTAGCGGTACCTACAATGAGCAGTTCTTC. It yields the protein CASSLGTSGTYNEQFF. The J gene is TRBJ2-1, the V gene TRBV5-6, with 10 positions matching TRBD2. Germline trimming cut 0 bases from V and 2 bases from J; bases unmatched to any gene: 2. Looked up from germline, CDR1 is SGHDT and CDR2 is YYEEEE. The CDR3 is 16 residues long.

The chain recombines TRBV15 with TRBJ1-1; D is unresolved. Trimming shortened V by 0 bases and J by 3 bases, and 5 bases separated the two germline ends. CDR1 and CDR2 (germline): LNHNV, YYDKDF (reference sequence). The CDR3 length is 13 residues. CDR3 loop: CATSRDVYTEAFF. Written as DNA, the CDR3 is TGTGCCACCAGCAGAGATGTATACACTGAAGCTTTCTTT.

This chain uses TRBV5-1 with TRBJ2-5, with 7 bases aligning to TRBD2. Germline V CDR1 and CDR2: SGHRS, YFSETQ. V was clipped by 4 bases and J by 5 bases; unmatched bases: 8. The CDR3 has 14 residues. The CDR3 loop is CASSPPGLVETQYF. CDR3 in DNA: TGCGCCAGCAGCCCCCCTGGACTAGTTGAGACCCAGTACTTC.

This chain links TRBV7-3 with TRBJ2-3; 7 bases are a match to TRBD2. V dropped 2 bases and J dropped 1; count of bases not matched to a gene: 6. This CDR3 spans 16 amino acids. Germline lookup yields CDR1 SGHTA and CDR2 FQGTGA. The chain's CDR3 is CASSLLGGRGTDTQYF. DNA of the CDR3: TGTGCCAGCAGCTTACTCGGTGGGAGGGGCACAGATACGCAGTATTTT. Filled out from reference TRBV7-3 and TRBJ2-3, the complete variable domain reads GAGVSQTPSNKVTEKGKYVELRCDPISGHTALYWYRQSLGQGPEFLIYFQGTGAADDSGLPNDRFFAVRPEGSVSTLKIQRTERGDSAVYLCASSLLGGRGTDTQYFGPGTRLTVL.

This clone was observed a single time. This rearrangement joins TRBV28 to TRBJ1-3; the D is unclear. Germline values: CDR1 MDHEN, CDR2 SYDVKM. This CDR3 is 14 amino acids long. V was cut by 3 bases and J by 0 bases, with 6 bases left in between. CDR3 sequence reads: CASSLLVSGNTIYF. Here the CDR3 DNA reads TGTGCCAGCAGTTTGCTAGTCTCTGGAAACACCATATATTTT. Using reference TRBV28 and TRBJ1-3 for the parts outside the CDR3, the full variable domain is DVKVTQSSRYLVKRTGEKVFLECVQDMDHENMFWYRQDPGLGLRLIYFSYDVKMKEKGDIPEGYSVSREKKERFSLILESASTNQTSMYLCASSLLVSGNTIYFGEGSWLTVV.

This chain's CDR3 is CASSQGQGKDTGELFF. In nucleotides, the CDR3 is TGTGCCAGCAGCCAGGGACAGGGCAAAGACACCGGGGAGCTGTTTTTT. The gene calls are TRBV9 and TRBJ2-2; 9 bases line up with TRBD1. J lost 3 bases, V lost 4 bases, and 7 bases had no gene match. This CDR3 is built from 16 residues. Germline-derived CDR1 and CDR2 are SGDLS and YYNGEE.

The chain carries TRBV6-5 and TRBJ2-7, with D hard to call. Germline V gene lookup returns CDR1 MNHEY and CDR2 SVGAGI. Trimming took 5 bases from V and 0 from J, leaving 11 bases between them. The CDR3 is 14 amino acids. The CDR3 sequence is CASSPTASSYEQYF. The CDR3 bases are TGTGCCAGCAGTCCCACGGCTAGCTCCTACGAGCAGTACTTC.

The chain combines TRBV11-1 with TRBJ2-3, with D uncertain. Per the germline V gene, CDR1 is SGHAT and CDR2 is FQDESV (reference sequence). V was trimmed by 1 base and J by 9 bases, leaving 5 bases between them. The CDR3 length is 11 residues. The CDR3 loop reads CASSLEQTQYF. DNA of the CDR3: TGTGCCAGCAGCTTAGAACAAACGCAGTATTTT.

The chain is built from TRBV5-4 and TRBJ1-2, with 7 bases lining up with TRBD1. The CDR3 sequence is 14 residues long. The J segment lost 8 bases and the V segment lost 4 bases, leaving 11 bases of the junction unmatched. Germline loops: CDR1 SGHNT, CDR2 YYREEE (reference sequence). Here the CDR3 DNA reads TGTGCCAGCAGCATCACAGGGGCCAGGTCCGGCTACACCTTC. Translation gives CASSITGARSGYTF.

The rearrangement uses TRBV2 and TRBJ1-4; no clear D. The length of the CDR3 is 13 residues. Trimming stripped 2 bases from V and 11 bases from J, with 12 bases between. The germline gives CDR1 SNHLY, CDR2 FYNNEI. The CDR3 sequence: CASSELTGGKLFF. The CDR3 DNA reads TGTGCCAGCAGTGAACTTACGGGCGGGAAACTGTTTTTT.

This clone was seen only once. This sequence joins TRBV7-3 and TRBJ2-7, with D maybe TRBD1 (7 bases). Germline CDR1 is SGHTA and CDR2 is FQGTGA. V was cut by 2 bases and J by 6 bases, with 11 bases left in between. There are 13 residues in the CDR3. CDR3 loop: CASSLHRGGEQYF. CDR3 in DNA: TGTGCCAGCAGCTTACACAGGGGAGGCGAGCAGTACTTC. Based on the CDR3 plus reference TRBV7-3 and TRBJ2-7, the full variable domain is GAGVSQTPSNKVTEKGKYVELRCDPISGHTALYWYRQSLGQGPEFLIYFQGTGAADDSGLPNDRFFAVRPEGSVSTLKIQRTERGDSAVYLCASSLHRGGEQYFGPGTRLTVT.

This chain joins TRBV29-1 and TRBJ2-7; 7 nucleotides match TRBD1. CDR3 length: 13 residues. V lost 6 bases to trimming and J lost 4 bases; unmatched junction nucleotides: 9. Per germline, CDR1 SQVTM and CDR2 ANQGSEA. The chain's CDR3 is CSVEDRPGYEQYF. DNA of the CDR3: TGCAGCGTAGAGGACAGGCCTGGGTACGAGCAGTACTTC.

CDR3 sequence: CASSLARDRNTGELFF. CDR3 nucleotide sequence: TGTGCCAGCAGCTTAGCCCGGGACAGAAACACCGGGGAGCTGTTTTTT. The rearrangement links TRBV7-7 to TRBJ2-2; TRBD1 matches at 7 bases. CDR3 size: 16 residues. The germline CDR1 and CDR2 sequences are SSHAT and FNYEAQ (reference sequence). V was clipped by 0 bases and J by 2 bases; unmatched bases: 3. The whole variable domain, filled in from reference TRBV7-7 and TRBJ2-2, reads GAGVSQSPRYKVTKRGQDVTLRCDPISSHATLYWYQQALGQGPEFLTYFNYEAQPDKSGLPSDRFSAERPEGSISTLTIQRTEQRDSAMYRCASSLARDRNTGELFFGEGSRLTVL.

V usage is TRBV5-1 and J usage is TRBJ2-7; the match to TRBD2 covers 16 bases. The germline CDR1 and CDR2 sequences are SGHRS and YFSETQ. Trimming removed 4 bases from V and 3 bases from J; junction bases left unmatched: 4. This CDR3 comprises 16 residues. CDR3 in DNA: TGCGCCAGCAGCGGCGGGACTAGCGGGGGGGGCTACGAGCAGTACTTC. It codes for CASSGGTSGGGYEQYF.

This sequence joins TRBV6-1 and TRBJ1-5; D call uncertain. Germline V CDR1 and CDR2: MNHNS, SASEGT. The germline V and J ends were trimmed by 2 bases and 2 bases, with 13 bases remaining between them. The CDR3 contains 16 residues. CDR3 nucleotide sequence: TGTGCCAGCAGTGAACCGAAGGGAGTGGGCAATCAGCCCCAGCATTTT. Encoded protein: CASSEPKGVGNQPQHF.

The chain couples TRBV18 to TRBJ2-7, with 10 bases identical to TRBD1. The CDR3 has 14 residues. The V gene end was trimmed by 4 bases and the J gene end by 3 bases; junction bases not matched to a gene: 3. The germline V gene encodes CDR1 KGHSH and CDR2 LQKENI. CDR3 in DNA: TGTGCCAGCTCACTGGGACAGGGGAGCTACGAGCAGTACTTC. Encoded protein: CASSLGQGSYEQYF.

This sequence joins TRBV6-5 and TRBJ1-4; 7 positions agree with TRBD1. Germline trimming cut 5 bases from V and 8 bases from J; bases unmatched to any gene: 11. This CDR3 has 15 residues. Germline CDR1 is MNHEY and CDR2 is SVGAGI. CDR3 in amino acids: CASSAFRGDDEKLFF. The CDR3 DNA is TGTGCCAGCAGTGCATTCAGGGGGGATGACGAAAAACTGTTTTTT.

The chain carries TRBV6-1 and TRBJ2-7; possibly TRBD2 for D (5 bases). Germline V gene data show CDR1 as MNHNS and CDR2 as SASEGT. This CDR3 is built from 13 residues. V lost 6 bases, J lost 0 bases, and 9 bases lay in between. CDR3 in amino acids: CASSSGNSYEQYF. Here the CDR3 DNA reads TGTGCCAGCAGCTCCGGGAACTCCTACGAGCAGTACTTC.

The chain recombines TRBV10-3 with TRBJ2-1; 10 bases are a match to TRBD1. The CDR3 covers 16 residues. Germline lookup yields CDR1 ENHRY and CDR2 SYGVKD. With 0 bases clipped from V and 2 bases from J, the junction kept 1 base outside the gene matches. The CDR3 region has the DNA TGTGCCATCAGTGAGTCGACAGGGGGCCCCTACAATGAGCAGTTCTTC. It translates to CAISESTGGPYNEQFF.